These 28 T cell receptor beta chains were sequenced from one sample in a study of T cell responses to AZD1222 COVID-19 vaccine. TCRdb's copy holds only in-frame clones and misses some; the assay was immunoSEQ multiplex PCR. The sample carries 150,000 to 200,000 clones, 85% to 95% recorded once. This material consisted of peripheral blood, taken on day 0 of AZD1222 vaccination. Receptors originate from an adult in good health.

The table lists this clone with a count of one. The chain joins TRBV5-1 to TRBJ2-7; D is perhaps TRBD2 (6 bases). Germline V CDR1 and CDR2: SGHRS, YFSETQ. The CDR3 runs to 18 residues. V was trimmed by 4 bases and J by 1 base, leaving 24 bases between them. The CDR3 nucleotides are TGCGCCAGCAGCCCCGGCCCAATGTCGACTAGGTATTCCTACGAGCAGTACTTC. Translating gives CASSPGPMSTRYSYEQYF.

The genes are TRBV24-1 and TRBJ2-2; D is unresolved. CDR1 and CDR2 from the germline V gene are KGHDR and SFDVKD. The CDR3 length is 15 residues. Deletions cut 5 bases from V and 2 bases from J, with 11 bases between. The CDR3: CATSAAGSNTGELFF. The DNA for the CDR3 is TGTGCCACCAGTGCAGCAGGATCTAACACCGGGGAGCTGTTTTTT.

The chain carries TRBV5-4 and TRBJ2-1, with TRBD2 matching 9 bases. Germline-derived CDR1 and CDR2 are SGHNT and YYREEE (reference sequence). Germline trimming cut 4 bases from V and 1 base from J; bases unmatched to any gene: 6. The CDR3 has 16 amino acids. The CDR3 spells CASSASGKGSYNEQFF. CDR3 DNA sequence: TGTGCCAGCAGCGCTAGCGGGAAAGGGTCCTACAATGAGCAGTTCTTC.

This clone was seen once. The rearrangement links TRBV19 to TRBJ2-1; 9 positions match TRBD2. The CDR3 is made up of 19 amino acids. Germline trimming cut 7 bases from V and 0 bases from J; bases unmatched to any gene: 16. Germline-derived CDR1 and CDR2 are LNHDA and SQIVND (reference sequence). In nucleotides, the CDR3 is TGTGCCAGTACTCTCCCGGGACTAGCATCGTCAAGCTCCTACAATGAGCAGTTCTTC. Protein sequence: CASTLPGLASSSSYNEQFF.

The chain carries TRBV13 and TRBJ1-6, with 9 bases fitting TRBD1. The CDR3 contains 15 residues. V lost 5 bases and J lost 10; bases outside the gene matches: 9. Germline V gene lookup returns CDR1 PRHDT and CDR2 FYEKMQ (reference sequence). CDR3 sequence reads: CASSPTGTGQSPLHF. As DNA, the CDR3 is TGTGCCAGCAGCCCGACCGGGACAGGGCAGTCACCCCTCCACTTT.

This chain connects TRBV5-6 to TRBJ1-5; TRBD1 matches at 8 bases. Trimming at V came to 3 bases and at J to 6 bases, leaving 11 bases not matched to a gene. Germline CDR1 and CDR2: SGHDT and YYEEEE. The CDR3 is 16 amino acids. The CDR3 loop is CASSWRLDRGGQPQHF. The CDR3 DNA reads TGTGCCAGCAGCTGGCGTCTTGACAGGGGAGGTCAGCCCCAGCATTTT.

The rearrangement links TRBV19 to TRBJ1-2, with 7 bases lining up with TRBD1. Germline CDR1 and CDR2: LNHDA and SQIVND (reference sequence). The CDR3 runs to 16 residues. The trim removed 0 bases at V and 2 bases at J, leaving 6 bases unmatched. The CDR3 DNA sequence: TGTGCCAGTAGTATAGAGGCGGACAGGTACAACTATGGCTACACCTTC. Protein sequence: CASSIEADRYNYGYTF.

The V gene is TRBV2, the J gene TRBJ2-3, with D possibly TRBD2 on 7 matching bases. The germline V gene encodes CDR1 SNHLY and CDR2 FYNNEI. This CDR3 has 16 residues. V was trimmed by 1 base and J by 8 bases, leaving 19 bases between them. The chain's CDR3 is CASSEEGGAGSVTQYF. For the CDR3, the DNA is TGTGCCAGCAGTGAAGAAGGGGGGGCAGGATCAGTTACGCAGTATTTT.

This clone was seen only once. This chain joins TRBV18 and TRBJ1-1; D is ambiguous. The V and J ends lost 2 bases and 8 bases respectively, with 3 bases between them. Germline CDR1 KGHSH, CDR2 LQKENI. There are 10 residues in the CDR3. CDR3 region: CASSPNEAFF. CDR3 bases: TGTGCCAGCTCACCAAACGAAGCTTTCTTT.

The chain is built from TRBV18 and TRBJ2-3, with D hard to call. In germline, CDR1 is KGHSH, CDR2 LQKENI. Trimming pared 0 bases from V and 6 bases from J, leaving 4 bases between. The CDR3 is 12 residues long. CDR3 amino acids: CASSPPGDTQYF. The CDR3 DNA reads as TGTGCCAGCTCACCACCGGGGGATACGCAGTATTTT.

CDR3 sequence (DNA): TGTGCCAGCTCACCTTCACAGGGTCCTACGGCAGAGCAGTACTTC. Its translation: CASSPSQGPTAEQYF. The chain has TRBV18 and TRBJ2-7; perhaps TRBD1 as D (6 bases). Germline V gene sequence: CDR1 KGHSH, CDR2 LQKENI. This CDR3 is 15 amino acids long. Between the trimmed V and J ends, which lost 3 bases and 7 bases, there was a span of 19 bases.

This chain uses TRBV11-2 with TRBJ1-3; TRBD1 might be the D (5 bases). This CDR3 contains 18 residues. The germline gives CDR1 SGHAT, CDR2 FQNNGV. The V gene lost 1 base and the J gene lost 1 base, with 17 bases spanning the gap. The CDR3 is CASSLGPGGEYSGNTIYF. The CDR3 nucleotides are TGTGCCAGCAGCTTAGGCCCGGGGGGGGAGTATTCTGGAAACACCATATATTTT.

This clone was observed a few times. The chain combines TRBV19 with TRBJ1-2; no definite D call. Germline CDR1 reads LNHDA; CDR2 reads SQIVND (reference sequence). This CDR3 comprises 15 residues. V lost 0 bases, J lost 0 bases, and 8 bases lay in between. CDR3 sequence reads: CASSIDGGSNYGYTF. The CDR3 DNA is TGTGCCAGTAGTATAGATGGCGGATCTAACTATGGCTACACCTTC. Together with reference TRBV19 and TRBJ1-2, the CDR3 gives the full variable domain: DGGITQSPKYLFRKEGQNVTLSCEQNLNHDAMYWYRQDPGQGLRLIYYSQIVNDFQKGDIAEGYSVSREKKESFPLTVTSAQKNPTAFYLCASSIDGGSNYGYTFGSGTRLTVV.

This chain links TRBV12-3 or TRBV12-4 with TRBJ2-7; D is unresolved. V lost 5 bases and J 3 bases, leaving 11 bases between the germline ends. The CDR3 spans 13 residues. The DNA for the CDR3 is TGTGCCAGCAGTCCAAGAGACTTCTACGAGCAGTACTTC. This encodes CASSPRDFYEQYF.

CDR3 nucleotide sequence: TGTGCCAGCAGCGCGTCGGACACCTCTCCCTATGGCTACACCTTC. Amino acid sequence: CASSASDTSPYGYTF. The rearrangement joins TRBV9 to TRBJ1-2; the D gene is possibly TRBD1 (5 bases). V lost 3 bases to trimming and J lost 4 bases, with 16 bases between them. This CDR3 has 15 amino acids. Per the germline V gene, CDR1 is SGDLS and CDR2 is YYNGEE.

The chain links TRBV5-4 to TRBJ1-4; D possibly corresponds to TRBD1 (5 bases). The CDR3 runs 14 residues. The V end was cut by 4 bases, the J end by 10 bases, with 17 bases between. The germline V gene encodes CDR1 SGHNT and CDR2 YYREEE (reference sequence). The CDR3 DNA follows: TGTGCCAGCAGCCCCCCGGGACCTAAGGGAAAACTGTTTTTT. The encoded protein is CASSPPGPKGKLFF.

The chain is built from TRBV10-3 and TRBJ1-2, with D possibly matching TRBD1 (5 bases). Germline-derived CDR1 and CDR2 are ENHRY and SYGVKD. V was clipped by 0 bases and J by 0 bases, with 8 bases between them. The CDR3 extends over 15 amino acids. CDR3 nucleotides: TGTGCCATCAGTGAGTCATGGACATCTAACTATGGCTACACCTTC. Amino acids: CAISESWTSNYGYTF.

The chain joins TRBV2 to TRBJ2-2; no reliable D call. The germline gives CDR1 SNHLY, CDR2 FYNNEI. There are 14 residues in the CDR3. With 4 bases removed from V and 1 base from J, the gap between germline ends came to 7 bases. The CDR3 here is CASSGLLNTGELFF. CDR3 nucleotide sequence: TGTGCCAGCAGTGGGCTTCTGAACACCGGGGAGCTGTTTTTT.

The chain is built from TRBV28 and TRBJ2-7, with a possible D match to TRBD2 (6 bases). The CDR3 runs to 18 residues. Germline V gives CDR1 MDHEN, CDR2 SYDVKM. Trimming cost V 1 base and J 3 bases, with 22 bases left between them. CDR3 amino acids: CASSLSHALGYSGYEQYF. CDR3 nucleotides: TGTGCCAGCAGTTTATCTCATGCGTTGGGATATAGCGGCTACGAGCAGTACTTC.

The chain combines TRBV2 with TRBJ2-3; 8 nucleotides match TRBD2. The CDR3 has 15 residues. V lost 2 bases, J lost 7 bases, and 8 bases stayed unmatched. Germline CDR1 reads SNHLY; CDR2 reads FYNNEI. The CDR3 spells CASSETSGSSHTQYF. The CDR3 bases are TGTGCCAGCAGTGAAACCAGCGGGAGCTCACATACGCAGTATTTT.

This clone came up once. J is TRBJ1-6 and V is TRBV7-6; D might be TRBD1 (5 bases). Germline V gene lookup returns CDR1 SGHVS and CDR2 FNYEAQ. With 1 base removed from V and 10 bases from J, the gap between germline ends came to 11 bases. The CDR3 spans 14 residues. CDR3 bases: TGTGCCAGCAGCTTAGGGGGGGAAGGGTCACCCCTCCACTTT. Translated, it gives CASSLGGEGSPLHF. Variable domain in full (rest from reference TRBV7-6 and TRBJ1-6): GAGVSQSPRYKVTKRGQDVALRCDPISGHVSLYWYRQALGQGPEFLTYFNYEAQQDKSGLPNDRFSAERPEGSISTLTIQRTEQRDSAMYRCASSLGGEGSPLHFGNGTRLTVT.

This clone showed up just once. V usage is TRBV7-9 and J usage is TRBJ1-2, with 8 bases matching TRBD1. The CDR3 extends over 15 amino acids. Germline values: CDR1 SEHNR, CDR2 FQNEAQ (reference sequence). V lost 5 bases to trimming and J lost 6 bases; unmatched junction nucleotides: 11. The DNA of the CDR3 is TGTGCCAGCAGCCCCCCCCAGGGGGCTTGGGATGGCTACACCTTC. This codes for CASSPPQGAWDGYTF.

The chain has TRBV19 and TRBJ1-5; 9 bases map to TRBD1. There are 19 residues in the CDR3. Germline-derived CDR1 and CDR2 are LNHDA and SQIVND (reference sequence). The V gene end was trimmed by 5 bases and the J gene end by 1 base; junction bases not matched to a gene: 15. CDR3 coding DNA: TGTGCCAGTAGTCCTCCGAACAGGGGGCTAAGGAGGAGCAATCAGCCCCAGCATTTT. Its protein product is CASSPPNRGLRRSNQPQHF.

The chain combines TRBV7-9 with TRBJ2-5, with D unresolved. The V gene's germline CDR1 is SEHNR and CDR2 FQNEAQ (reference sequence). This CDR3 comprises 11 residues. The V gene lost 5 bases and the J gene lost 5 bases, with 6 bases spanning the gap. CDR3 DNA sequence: TGTGCCAGCAGCGTGGGGGAGACCCAGTACTTC. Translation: CASSVGETQYF.

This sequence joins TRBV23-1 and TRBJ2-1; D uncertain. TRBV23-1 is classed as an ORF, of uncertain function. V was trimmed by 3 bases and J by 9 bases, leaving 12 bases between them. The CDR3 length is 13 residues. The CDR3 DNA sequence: TGCGCCAGCAGTCACCCGCCGAAAGGTGAGCAGTTCTTC. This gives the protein CASSHPPKGEQFF.

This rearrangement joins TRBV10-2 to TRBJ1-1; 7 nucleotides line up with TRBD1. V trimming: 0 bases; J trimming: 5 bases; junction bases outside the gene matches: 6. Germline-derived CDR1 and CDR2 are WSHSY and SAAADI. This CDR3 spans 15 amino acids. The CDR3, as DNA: TGCGCCAGCAGTGAGTCGGAGGGGGCAGGAACTGAAGCTTTCTTT. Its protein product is CASSESEGAGTEAFF.

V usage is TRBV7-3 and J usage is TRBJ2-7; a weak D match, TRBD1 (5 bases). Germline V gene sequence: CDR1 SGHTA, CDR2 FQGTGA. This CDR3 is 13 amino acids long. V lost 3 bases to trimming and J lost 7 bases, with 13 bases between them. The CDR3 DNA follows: TGTGCCAGCAGCTTGGTTGACAGCCGGGAGCAGTACTTC. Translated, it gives CASSLVDSREQYF.

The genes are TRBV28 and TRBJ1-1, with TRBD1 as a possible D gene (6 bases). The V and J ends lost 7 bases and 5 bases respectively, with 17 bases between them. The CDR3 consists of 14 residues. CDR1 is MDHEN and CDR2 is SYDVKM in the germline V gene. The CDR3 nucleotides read TGTGCCAGCAACCCACCGGGGGGGCTGACTGAAGCTTTCTTT. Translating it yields CASNPPGGLTEAFF.